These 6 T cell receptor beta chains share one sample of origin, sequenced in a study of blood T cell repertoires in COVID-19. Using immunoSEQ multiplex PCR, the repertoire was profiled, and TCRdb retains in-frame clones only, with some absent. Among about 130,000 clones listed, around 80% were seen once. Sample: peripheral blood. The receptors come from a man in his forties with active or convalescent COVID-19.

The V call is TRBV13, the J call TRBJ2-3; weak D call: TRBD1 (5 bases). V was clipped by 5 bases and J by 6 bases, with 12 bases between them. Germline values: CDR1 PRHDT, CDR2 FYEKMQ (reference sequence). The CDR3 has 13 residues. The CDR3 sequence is CASSLVRGDTQYF. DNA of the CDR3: TGTGCCAGCAGCCTCGTTAGGGGTGATACGCAGTATTTT.

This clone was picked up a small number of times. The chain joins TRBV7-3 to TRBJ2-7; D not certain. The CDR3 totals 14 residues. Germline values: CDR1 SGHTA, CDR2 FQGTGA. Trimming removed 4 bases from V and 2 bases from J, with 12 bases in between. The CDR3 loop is CASSSYLRPYEQYF. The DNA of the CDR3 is TGTGCCAGCAGCTCCTATTTGAGGCCCTACGAGCAGTACTTC.

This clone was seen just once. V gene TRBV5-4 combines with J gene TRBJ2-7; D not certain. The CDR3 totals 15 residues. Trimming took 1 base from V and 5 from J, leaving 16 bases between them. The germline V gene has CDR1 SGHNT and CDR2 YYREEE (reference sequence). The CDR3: CASSLSRLSRNEQYF. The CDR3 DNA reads TGTGCCAGCAGCTTGTCGAGGCTGTCTAGGAACGAGCAGTACTTC. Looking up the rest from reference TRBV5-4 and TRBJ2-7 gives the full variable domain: ETGVTQSPTHLIKTRGQQVTLRCSSQSGHNTVSWYQQALGQGPQFIFQYYREEENGRGNFPPRFSGLQFPNYSSELNVNALELDDSALYLCASSLSRLSRNEQYFGPGTRLTVT.

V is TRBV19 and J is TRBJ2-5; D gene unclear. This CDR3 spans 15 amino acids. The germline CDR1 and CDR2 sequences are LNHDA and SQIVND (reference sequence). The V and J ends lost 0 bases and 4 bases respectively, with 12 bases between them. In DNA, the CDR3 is TGTGCCAGTAGTATAGATAGCAAAACCAGAGAGACCCAGTACTTC. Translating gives CASSIDSKTRETQYF. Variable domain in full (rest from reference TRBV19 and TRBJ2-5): DGGITQSPKYLFRKEGQNVTLSCEQNLNHDAMYWYRQDPGQGLRLIYYSQIVNDFQKGDIAEGYSVSREKKESFPLTVTSAQKNPTAFYLCASSIDSKTRETQYFGPGTRLLVL.

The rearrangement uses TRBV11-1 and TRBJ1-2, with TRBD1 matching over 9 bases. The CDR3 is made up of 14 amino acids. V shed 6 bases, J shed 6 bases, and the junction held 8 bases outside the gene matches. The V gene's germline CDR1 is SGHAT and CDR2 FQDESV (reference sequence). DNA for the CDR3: TGTGCCAGCAGTACAACAGGGGGCTCAAATGGCTACACCTTC. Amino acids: CASSTTGGSNGYTF.

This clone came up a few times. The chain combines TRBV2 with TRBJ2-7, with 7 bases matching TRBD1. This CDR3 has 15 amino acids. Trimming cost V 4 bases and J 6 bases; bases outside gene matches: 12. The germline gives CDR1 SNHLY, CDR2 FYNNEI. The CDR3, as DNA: TGTGCCAGCAGTGGGGACAGTATTTTTGTCGCCGAGCAGTACTTC. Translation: CASSGDSIFVAEQYF.